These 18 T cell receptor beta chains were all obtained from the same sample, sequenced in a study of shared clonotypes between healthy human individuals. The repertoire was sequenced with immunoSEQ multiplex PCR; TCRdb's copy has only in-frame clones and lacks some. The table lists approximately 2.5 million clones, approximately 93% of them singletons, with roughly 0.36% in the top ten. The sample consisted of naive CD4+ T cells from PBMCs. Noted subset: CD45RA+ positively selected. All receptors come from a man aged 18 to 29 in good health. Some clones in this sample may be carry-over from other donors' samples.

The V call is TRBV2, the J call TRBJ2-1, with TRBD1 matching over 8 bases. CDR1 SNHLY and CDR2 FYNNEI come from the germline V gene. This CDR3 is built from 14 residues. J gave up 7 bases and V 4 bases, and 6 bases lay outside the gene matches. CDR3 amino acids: CASSATGAKNEQFF. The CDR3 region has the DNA TGTGCCAGCAGTGCGACAGGGGCGAAGAATGAGCAGTTCTTC. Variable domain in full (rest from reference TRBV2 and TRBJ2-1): EPEVTQTPSHQVTQMGQEVILRCVPISNHLYFYWYRQILGQKVEFLVSFYNNEISEKSEIFDDQFSVERPDGSNFTLKIRSTKLEDSAMYFCASSATGAKNEQFFGPGTRLTVL.

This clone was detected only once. As DNA, the CDR3 is TGTGCCAGCAGGACCACCGGGACACCCTACAATGAGCAGTTCTTC. It specifies CASRTTGTPYNEQFF. This chain joins TRBV21-1 and TRBJ2-1; the table names TRBD1, a call not compared with the DNA. TRBV21-1 is annotated as a pseudogene. This CDR3 is 15 amino acids long.

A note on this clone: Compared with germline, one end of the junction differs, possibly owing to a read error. CDR3 in DNA: TGTGCCAGCCTGCGCAGCGGCGGCACCGGGGAGCCGTTTTTT. Translating gives CASLRSGGTGEPFF. V gene TRBV6-5 combines with J gene TRBJ2-2; possibly TRBD2 for D (5 bases). The CDR3 consists of 14 residues. Germline V gene sequence: CDR1 MNHEY, CDR2 SVGAGI.

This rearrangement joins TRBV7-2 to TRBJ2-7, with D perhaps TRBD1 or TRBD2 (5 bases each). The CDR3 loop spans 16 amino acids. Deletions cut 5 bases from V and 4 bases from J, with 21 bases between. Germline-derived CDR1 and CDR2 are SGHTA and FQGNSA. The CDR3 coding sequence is TGTGCCAGCAGCCTACTCCGGGGACCCGTCCTGTACGAGCAGTACTTC. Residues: CASSLLRGPVLYEQYF.

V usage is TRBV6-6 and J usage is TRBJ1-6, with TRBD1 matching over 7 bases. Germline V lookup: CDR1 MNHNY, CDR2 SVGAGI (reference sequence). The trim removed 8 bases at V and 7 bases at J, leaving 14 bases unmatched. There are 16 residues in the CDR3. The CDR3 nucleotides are TGTGCCAGCCAACTTGGAGGGGGCGAAAGGAATTCACCCCTCCACTTT. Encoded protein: CASQLGGGERNSPLHF.

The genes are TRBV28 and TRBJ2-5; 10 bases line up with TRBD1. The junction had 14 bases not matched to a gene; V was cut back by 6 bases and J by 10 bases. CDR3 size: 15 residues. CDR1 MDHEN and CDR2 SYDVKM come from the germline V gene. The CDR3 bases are TGTGCCAGCAGAGATGGCGGGACAGGGGAAGGTGGCCAGTACTTC. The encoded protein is CASRDGGTGEGGQYF.

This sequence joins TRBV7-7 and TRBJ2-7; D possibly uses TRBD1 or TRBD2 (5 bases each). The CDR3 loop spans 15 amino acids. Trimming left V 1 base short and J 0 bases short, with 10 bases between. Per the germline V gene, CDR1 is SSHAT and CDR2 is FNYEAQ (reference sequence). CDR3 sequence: CASSLGPGPSYEQYF. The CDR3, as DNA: TGTGCCAGCAGCTTAGGGCCGGGGCCCTCCTACGAGCAGTACTTC.

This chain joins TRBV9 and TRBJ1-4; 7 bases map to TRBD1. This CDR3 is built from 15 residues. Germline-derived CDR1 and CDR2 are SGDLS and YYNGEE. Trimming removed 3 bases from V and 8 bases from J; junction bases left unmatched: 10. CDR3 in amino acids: CASSADRVADEKLFF. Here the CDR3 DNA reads TGTGCCAGCAGCGCAGACAGGGTGGCCGACGAAAAACTGTTTTTT.

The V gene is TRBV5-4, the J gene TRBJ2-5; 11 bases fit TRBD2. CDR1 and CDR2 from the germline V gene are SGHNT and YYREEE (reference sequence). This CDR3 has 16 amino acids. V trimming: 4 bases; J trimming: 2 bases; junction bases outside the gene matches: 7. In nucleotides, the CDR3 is TGTGCCAGCAGCCCGGGTAGCGGGAGGGTACAAGAGACCCAGTACTTC. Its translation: CASSPGSGRVQETQYF.

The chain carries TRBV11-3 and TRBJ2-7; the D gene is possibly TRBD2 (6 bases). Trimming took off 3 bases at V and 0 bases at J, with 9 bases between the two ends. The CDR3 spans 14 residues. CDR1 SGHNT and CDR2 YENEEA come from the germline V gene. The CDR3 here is CASSFSGISYEQYF. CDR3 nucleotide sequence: TGTGCCAGCAGCTTTAGCGGTATCTCCTACGAGCAGTACTTC.

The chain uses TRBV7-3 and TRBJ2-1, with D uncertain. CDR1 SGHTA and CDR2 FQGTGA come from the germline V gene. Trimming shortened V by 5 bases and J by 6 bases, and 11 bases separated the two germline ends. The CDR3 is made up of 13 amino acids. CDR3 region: CASSINSVNEQFF. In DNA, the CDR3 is TGTGCCAGCAGCATAAACAGTGTCAATGAGCAGTTCTTC.

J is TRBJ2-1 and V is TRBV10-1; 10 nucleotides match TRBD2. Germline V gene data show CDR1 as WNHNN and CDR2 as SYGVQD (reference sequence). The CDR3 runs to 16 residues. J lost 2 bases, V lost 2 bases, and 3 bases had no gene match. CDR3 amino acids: CASSEPLAGAYNEQFF. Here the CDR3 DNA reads TGCGCCAGCAGTGAGCCTCTAGCGGGAGCCTACAATGAGCAGTTCTTC.

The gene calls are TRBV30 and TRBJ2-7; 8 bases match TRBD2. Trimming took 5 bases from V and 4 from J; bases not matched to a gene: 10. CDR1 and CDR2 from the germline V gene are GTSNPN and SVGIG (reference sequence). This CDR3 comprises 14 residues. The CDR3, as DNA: TGTGCCTGGCGAGGGGCGGGAGGTCTTTACGAGCAGTACTTC. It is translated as CAWRGAGGLYEQYF.

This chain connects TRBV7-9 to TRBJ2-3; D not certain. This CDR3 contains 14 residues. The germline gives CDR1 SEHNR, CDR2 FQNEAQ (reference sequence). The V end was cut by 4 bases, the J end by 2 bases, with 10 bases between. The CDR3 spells CASSSERFTDTQYF. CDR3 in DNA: TGTGCCAGCAGCTCCGAGAGGTTCACAGATACGCAGTATTTT.

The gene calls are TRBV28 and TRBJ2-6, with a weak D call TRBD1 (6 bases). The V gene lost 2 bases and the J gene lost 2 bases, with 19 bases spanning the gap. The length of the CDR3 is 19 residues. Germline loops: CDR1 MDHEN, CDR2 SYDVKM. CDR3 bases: TGTGCCAGCAGTTTAAACAGGGTCTTAGTGTTTCCTGGGGCCAACGTCCTGACTTTC. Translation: CASSLNRVLVFPGANVLTF.

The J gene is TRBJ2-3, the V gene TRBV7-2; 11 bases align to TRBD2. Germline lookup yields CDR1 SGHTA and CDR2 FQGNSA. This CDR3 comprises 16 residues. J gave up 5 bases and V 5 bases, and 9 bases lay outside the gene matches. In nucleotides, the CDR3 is TGTGCCAGCAGCCCGCGGGGTAGCGGGAGGGGAGATACGCAGTATTTT. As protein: CASSPRGSGRGDTQYF.

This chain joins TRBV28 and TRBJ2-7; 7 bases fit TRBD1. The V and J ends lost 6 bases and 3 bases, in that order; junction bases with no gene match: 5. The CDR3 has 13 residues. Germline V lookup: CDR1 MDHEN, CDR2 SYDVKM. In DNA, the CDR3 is TGTGCCAGCAGCCAGACAGGGAACTACGAGCAGTACTTC. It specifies CASSQTGNYEQYF.

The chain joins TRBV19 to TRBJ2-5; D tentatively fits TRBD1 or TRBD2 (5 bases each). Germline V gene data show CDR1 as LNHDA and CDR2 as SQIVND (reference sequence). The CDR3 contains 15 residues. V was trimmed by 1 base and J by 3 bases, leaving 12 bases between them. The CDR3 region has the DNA TGTGCCAGTAGTATAGTGCCGGGACGCGAAGAGACCCAGTACTTC. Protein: CASSIVPGREETQYF.